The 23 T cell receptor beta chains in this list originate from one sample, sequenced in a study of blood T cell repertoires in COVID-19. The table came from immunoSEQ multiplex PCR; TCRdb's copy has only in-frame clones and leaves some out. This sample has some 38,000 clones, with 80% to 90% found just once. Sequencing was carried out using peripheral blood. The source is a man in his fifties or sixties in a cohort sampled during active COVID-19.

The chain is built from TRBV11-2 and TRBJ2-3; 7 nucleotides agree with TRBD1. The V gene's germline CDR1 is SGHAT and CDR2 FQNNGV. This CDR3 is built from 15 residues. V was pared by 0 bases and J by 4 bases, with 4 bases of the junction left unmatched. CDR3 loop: CASSLDPGTADTQYF. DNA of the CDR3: TGTGCCAGCAGCTTAGACCCCGGGACAGCAGATACGCAGTATTTT. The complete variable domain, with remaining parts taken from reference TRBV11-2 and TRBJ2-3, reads EAGVAQSPRYKIIEKRQSVAFWCNPISGHATLYWYQQILGQGPKLLIQFQNNGVVDDSQLPKDRFSAERLKGVDSTLKIQPAKLEDSAVYLCASSLDPGTADTQYFGPGTRLTVL.

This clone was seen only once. DNA for the CDR3: TGTGCCAGCAAAGAGTCTAGCGGGAGCTACGAGCAGTACTTC. Its protein is CASKESSGSYEQYF. This chain joins TRBV7-2 and TRBJ2-7; 10 positions agree with TRBD2. The CDR3 covers 14 residues. The trim removed 7 bases at V and 3 bases at J, leaving 6 bases unmatched. From germline, CDR1 is SGHTA and CDR2 FQGNSA.

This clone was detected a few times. The CDR3 nucleotides read TGTGCCAGCAGCTTATTGGCAGGGGGACAAGAGACCCAGTACTTC. This gives the protein CASSLLAGGQETQYF. The chain carries TRBV7-8 and TRBJ2-5; 7 bases line up with TRBD1. The CDR3 has 15 amino acids. In germline, CDR1 is SGHVS, CDR2 FQNEAQ. V lost 2 bases to trimming and J lost 2 bases; unmatched junction nucleotides: 5.

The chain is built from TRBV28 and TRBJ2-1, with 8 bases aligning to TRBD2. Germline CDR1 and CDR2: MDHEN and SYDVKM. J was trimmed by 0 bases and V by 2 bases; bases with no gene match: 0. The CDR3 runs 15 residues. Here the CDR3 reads CASSLAGGSYNEQFF. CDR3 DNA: TGTGCCAGCAGTTTAGCGGGGGGCTCCTACAATGAGCAGTTCTTC.

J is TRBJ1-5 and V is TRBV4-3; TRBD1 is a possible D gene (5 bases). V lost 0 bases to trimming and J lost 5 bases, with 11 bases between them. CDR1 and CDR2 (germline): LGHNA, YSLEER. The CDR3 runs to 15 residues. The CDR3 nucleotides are TGCGCCAGCAGCCAAGACGGACACCGATATCAGCCCCAGCATTTT. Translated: CASSQDGHRYQPQHF.

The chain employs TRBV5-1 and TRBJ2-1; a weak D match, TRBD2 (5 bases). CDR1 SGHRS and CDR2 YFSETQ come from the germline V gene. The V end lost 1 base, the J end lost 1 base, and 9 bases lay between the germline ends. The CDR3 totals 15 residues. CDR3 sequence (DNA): TGCGCCAGCAGCTTGCGAAGGACTTCCTACAATGAGCAGTTCTTC. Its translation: CASSLRRTSYNEQFF.

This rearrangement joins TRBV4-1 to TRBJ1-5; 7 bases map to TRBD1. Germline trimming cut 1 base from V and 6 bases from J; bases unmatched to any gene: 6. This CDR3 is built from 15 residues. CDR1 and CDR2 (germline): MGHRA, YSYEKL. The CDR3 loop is CASSQGRQGGQPQHF. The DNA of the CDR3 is TGCGCCAGCAGCCAAGGAAGACAGGGCGGTCAGCCCCAGCATTTT.

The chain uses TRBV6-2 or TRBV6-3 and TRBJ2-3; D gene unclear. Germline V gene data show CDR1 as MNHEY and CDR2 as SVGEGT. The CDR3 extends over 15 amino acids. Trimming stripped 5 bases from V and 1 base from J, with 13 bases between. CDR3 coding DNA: TGTGCCAGCAGTAAATCGACACGGCGCACAGATACGCAGTATTTT. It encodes CASSKSTRRTDTQYF.

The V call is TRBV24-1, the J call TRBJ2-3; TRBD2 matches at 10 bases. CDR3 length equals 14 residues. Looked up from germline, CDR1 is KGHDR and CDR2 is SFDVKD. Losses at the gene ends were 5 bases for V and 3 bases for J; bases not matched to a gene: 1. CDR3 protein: CATSGTSGTDTQYF. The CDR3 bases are TGTGCCACCAGTGGGACTAGCGGTACAGATACGCAGTATTTT.

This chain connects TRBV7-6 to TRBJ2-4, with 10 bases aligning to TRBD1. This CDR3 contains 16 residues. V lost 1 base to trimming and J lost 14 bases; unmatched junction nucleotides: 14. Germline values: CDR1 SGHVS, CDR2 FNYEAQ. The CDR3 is CASSLGGGTGQGIKYF. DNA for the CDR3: TGTGCCAGCAGCTTAGGGGGCGGGACGGGACAGGGGATTAAGTACTTC.

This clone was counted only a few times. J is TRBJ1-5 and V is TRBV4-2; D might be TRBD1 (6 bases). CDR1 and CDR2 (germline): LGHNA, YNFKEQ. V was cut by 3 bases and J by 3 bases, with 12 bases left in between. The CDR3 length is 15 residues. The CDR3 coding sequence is TGTGCCAGCAGCCACGCCGGGGGGGCCAATCAGCCCCAGCATTTT. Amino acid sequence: CASSHAGGANQPQHF.

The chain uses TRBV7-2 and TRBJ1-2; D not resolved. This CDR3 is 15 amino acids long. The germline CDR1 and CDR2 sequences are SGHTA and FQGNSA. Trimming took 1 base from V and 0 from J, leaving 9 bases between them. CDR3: CASSLDRETNYGYTF. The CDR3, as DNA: TGTGCCAGCAGCTTAGATCGGGAGACTAACTATGGCTACACCTTC.

The CDR3 reads CASNRDRGSTGQPQHF. The CDR3 DNA sequence: TGTGCCAGCAACCGGGACAGGGGGTCAACAGGGCAGCCCCAGCATTTT. V gene TRBV2 combines with J gene TRBJ1-5; 11 bases line up with TRBD1. The trim removed 7 bases at V and 7 bases at J, leaving 12 bases unmatched. The CDR3 sequence is 16 residues long. CDR1 and CDR2 from the germline V gene are SNHLY and FYNNEI.

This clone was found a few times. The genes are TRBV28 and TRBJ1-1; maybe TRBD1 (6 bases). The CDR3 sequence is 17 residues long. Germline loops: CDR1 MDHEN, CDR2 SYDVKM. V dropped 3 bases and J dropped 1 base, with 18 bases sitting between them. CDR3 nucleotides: TGTGCCAGCAGTTTGCCCACACACACAGGGTCGAACACTGAAGCTTTCTTT. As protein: CASSLPTHTGSNTEAFF. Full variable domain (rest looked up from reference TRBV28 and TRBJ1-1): DVKVTQSSRYLVKRTGEKVFLECVQDMDHENMFWYRQDPGLGLRLIYFSYDVKMKEKGDIPEGYSVSREKKERFSLILESASTNQTSMYLCASSLPTHTGSNTEAFFGQGTRLTVV.

The CDR3, as DNA: TGTGCCAGCAGCTTGACTAGCGGGAAGGTTCCCGGGGAGCTGTTTTTT. This codes for CASSLTSGKVPGELFF. The chain couples TRBV7-6 to TRBJ2-2; 11 bases match TRBD2. The V segment lost 3 bases and the J segment 6 bases; nucleotides outside the gene matches: 6. Germline CDR1 is SGHVS and CDR2 is FNYEAQ. The CDR3 is 16 residues long.

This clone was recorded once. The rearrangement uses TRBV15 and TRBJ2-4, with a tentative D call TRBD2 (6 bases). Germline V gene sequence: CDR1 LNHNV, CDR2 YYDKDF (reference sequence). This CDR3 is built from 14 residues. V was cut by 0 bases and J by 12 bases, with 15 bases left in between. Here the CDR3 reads CATSRDTRTGDQYF. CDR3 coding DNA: TGTGCCACCAGCAGAGATACTAGGACGGGGGATCAGTACTTC. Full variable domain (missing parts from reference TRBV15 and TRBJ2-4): DAMVIQNPRYQVTQFGKPVTLSCSQTLNHNVMYWYQQKSSQAPKLLFHYYDKDFNNEADTPDNFQSRRPNTSFCFLDIRSPGLGDTAMYLCATSRDTRTGDQYFGAGTRLSVL.

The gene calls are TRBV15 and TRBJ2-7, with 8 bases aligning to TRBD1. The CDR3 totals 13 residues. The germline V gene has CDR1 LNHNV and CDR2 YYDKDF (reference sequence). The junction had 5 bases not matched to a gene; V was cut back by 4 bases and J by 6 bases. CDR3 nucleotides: TGTGCCACCAGCAAGCACAGGGGGAGCGAGCAGTACTTC. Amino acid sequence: CATSKHRGSEQYF.

In DNA, the CDR3 is TGTGCCAGCAGCCTTAGCGGGAGGGCCGGAAATGAGCAGTTCTTC. It translates to CASSLSGRAGNEQFF. V gene TRBV11-2 combines with J gene TRBJ2-1, with TRBD2 identical over 11 bases. Germline-derived CDR1 and CDR2 are SGHAT and FQNNGV. This CDR3 has 15 amino acids. V was pared by 5 bases and J by 7 bases, with 7 bases of the junction left unmatched.

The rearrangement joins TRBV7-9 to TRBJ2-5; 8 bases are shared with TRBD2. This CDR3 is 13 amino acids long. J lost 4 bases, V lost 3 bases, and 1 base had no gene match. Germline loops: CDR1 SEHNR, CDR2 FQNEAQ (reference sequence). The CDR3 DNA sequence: TGTGCCAGCAGCTTGGCGGGGGGAGAGACCCAGTACTTC. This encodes CASSLAGGETQYF.

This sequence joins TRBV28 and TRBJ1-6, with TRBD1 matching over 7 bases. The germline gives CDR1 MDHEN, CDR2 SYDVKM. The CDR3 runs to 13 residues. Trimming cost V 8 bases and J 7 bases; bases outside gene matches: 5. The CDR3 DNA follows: TGTGCCAGCTACTCAGGGGGGAATTCACCCCTCCACTTT. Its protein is CASYSGGNSPLHF.

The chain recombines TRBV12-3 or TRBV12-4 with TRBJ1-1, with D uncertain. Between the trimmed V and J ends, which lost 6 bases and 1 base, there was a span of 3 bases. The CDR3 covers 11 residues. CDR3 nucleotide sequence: TGTGCCAGCAGCCGGAACACTGAAGCTTTCTTT. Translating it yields CASSRNTEAFF.

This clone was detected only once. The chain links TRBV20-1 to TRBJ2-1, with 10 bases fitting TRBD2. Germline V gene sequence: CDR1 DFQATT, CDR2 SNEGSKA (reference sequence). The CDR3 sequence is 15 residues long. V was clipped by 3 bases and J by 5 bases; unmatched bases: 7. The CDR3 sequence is CSASLGLATHNEQFF. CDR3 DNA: TGCAGTGCTAGTCTGGGACTAGCGACCCACAATGAGCAGTTCTTC.

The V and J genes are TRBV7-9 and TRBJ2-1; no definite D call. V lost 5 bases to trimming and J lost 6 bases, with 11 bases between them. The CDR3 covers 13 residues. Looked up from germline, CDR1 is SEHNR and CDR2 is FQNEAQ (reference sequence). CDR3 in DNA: TGTGCCAGCAGCCCCACGTCGGGCAATGAGCAGTTCTTC. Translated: CASSPTSGNEQFF.